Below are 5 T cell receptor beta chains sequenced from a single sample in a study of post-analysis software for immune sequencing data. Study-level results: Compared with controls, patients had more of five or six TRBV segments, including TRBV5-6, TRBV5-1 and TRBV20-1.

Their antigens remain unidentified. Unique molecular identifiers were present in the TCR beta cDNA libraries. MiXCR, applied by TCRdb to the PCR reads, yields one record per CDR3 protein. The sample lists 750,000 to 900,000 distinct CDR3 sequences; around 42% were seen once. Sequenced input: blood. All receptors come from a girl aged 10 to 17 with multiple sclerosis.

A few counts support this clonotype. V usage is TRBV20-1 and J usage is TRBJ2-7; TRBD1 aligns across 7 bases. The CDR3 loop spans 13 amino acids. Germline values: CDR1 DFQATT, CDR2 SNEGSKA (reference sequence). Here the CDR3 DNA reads TGCAGGGCTCCGGGACAGATAACCTACGAGCAGTACTTC. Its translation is CRAPGQITYEQYF.

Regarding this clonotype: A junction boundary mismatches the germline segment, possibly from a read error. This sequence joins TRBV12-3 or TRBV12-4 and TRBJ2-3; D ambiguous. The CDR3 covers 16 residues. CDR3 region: CASSPRGTAGTDTEYF. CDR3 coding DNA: TGTGCCAGCAGTCCACGAGGTACAGCTGGCACAGATACGGAGTATTTT.

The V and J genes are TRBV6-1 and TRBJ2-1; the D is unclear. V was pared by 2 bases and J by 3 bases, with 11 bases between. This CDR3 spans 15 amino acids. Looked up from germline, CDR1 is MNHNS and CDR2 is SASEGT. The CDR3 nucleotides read TGTGCCAGCAGTGAAAGAACCACCCGCTACAATGAGCAGTTCTTC. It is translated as CASSERTTRYNEQFF.

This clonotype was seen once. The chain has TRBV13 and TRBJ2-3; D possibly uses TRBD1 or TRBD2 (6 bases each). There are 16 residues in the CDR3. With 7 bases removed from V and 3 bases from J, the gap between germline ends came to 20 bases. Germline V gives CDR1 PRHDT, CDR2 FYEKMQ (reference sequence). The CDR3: CASIARGGTPTDTQYF. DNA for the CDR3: TGTGCCAGCATTGCGCGGGGTGGGACACCTACAGATACGCAGTATTTT.

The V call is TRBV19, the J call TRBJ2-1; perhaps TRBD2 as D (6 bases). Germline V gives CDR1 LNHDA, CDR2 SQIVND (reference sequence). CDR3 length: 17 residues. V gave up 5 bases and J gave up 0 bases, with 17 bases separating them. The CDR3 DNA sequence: TGTGCCAGTAGTTTCAGTGACCGGGGGAGCTCCTACAATGAGCAGTTCTTC. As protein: CASSFSDRGSSYNEQFF. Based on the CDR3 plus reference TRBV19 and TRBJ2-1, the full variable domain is DGGITQSPKYLFRKEGQNVTLSCEQNLNHDAMYWYRQDPGQGLRLIYYSQIVNDFQKGDIAEGYSVSREKKESFPLTVTSAQKNPTAFYLCASSFSDRGSSYNEQFFGPGTRLTVL.